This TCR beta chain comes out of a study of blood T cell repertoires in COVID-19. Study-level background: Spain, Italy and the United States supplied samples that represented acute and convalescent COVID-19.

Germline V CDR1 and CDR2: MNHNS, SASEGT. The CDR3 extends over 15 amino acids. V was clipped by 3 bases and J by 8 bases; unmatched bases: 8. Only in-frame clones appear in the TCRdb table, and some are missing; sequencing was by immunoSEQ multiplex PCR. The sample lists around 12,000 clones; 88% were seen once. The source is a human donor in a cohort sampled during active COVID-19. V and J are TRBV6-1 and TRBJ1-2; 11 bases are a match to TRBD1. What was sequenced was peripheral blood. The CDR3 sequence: CASSDIRTGGKGYTF. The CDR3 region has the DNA TGTGCCAGCAGTGACATTCGGACAGGGGGCAAGGGCTACACCTTC.